Below are 11 T cell receptor beta chains sequenced from a single sample in a study of cytomegalovirus exposure and HLA in healthy donors. Sequencing used immunoSEQ multiplex PCR; TCRdb keeps in-frame clones, though not all of them. The sample includes more than 250,000 clones, around 87% of them seen just once. The sequenced sample was PBMCs. The receptors shown here come from a woman in her twenties or thirties in good health and CMV-seropositive.

The genes are TRBV14 and TRBJ1-2, with D uncertain. This CDR3 contains 11 residues. CDR1 is SGHDN and CDR2 is FVKESK in the germline V gene. Trimming removed 8 bases from V and 7 bases from J, with 11 bases in between. CDR3 coding DNA: TGTGCCAGCGGCCCTCTGTCTGGCTACACCTTC. It specifies CASGPLSGYTF.

The V gene is TRBV23-1, the J gene TRBJ2-7; the match to TRBD1 covers 9 bases. TRBV23-1 is an open reading frame whose function is uncertain. There are 16 residues in the CDR3. J lost 7 bases, V lost 6 bases, and 16 bases had no gene match. The CDR3 reads CASRRGGQGQFREQYF. The CDR3 DNA is TGCGCCAGCAGAAGGGGGGGACAGGGTCAGTTTAGGGAGCAGTACTTC.

The chain couples TRBV28 to TRBJ2-7; D might be TRBD1 (6 bases). CDR3 length: 15 amino acids. The V and J ends lost 5 bases and 2 bases respectively, with 16 bases between them. Looked up from germline, CDR1 is MDHEN and CDR2 is SYDVKM. The CDR3 bases are TGTGCCAGCAGTCCCCAGGGGACCACAACCTACGAGCAGTACTTC. Protein: CASSPQGTTTYEQYF. Drawing the rest from reference TRBV28 and TRBJ2-7, the complete variable domain is DVKVTQSSRYLVKRTGEKVFLECVQDMDHENMFWYRQDPGLGLRLIYFSYDVKMKEKGDIPEGYSVSREKKERFSLILESASTNQTSMYLCASSPQGTTTYEQYFGPGTRLTVT.

The CDR3 region is CASSSPSGTGGNEQFF. CDR3 DNA sequence: TGTGCCAGCAGTTCGCCCTCCGGGACAGGGGGCAATGAGCAGTTCTTC. The J gene is TRBJ2-1, the V gene TRBV13, with 11 bases lining up with TRBD1. The CDR3 runs to 16 residues. Looked up from germline, CDR1 is PRHDT and CDR2 is FYEKMQ (reference sequence). Unmatched junction bases numbered 10, after V lost 6 bases and J lost 6 bases.

The V and J genes are TRBV30 and TRBJ2-7; a weak D match, TRBD2 (6 bases). The germline V and J ends were trimmed by 4 bases and 1 base, with 8 bases remaining between them. The CDR3 has 12 amino acids. Germline V gene sequence: CDR1 GTSNPN, CDR2 SVGIG (reference sequence). This CDR3 reads CAWTRESYEQYF. DNA of the CDR3: TGTGCCTGGACCCGGGAGTCCTACGAGCAGTACTTC.

The chain couples TRBV13 to TRBJ2-5, with a tentative D call TRBD2 (6 bases). From germline, CDR1 is PRHDT and CDR2 FYEKMQ (reference sequence). This CDR3 comprises 13 residues. Trimming cost V 5 bases and J 4 bases, with 11 bases left between them. The CDR3 protein is CASSTSGGETQYF. CDR3 DNA: TGTGCCAGCAGCACATCCGGGGGAGAGACCCAGTACTTC.

Here the CDR3 reads CASSQEQGYSNQPQHF. The CDR3 DNA reads as TGCGCCAGCAGCCAAGAACAGGGCTATAGCAATCAGCCCCAGCATTTT. The J gene is TRBJ1-5, the V gene TRBV4-1, with a weak D call TRBD1 (6 bases). The germline CDR1 and CDR2 sequences are MGHRA and YSYEKL. The length of the CDR3 is 16 residues. V lost 0 bases to trimming and J lost 0 bases, with 9 bases between them.

The V call is TRBV5-1, the J call TRBJ1-2, with 8 nucleotides matching TRBD1. The CDR3 totals 14 residues. The germline V gene has CDR1 SGHRS and CDR2 YFSETQ. Trimming removed 4 bases from V and 2 bases from J; junction bases left unmatched: 4. This CDR3 is CASSIWTGNYGYTF. In DNA, the CDR3 is TGCGCCAGCAGCATCTGGACAGGGAACTATGGCTACACCTTC.

In this sample, this clone turned up a few times. The rearrangement uses TRBV7-2 and TRBJ2-7; TRBD1 aligns across 8 bases. V shed 3 bases, J shed 4 bases, and the junction held 11 bases outside the gene matches. CDR1 and CDR2 from the germline V gene are SGHTA and FQGNSA. The CDR3 loop spans 16 amino acids. The CDR3 DNA sequence: TGTGCCAGCAGCTTTATTCGGGCAGGGGGCTCGTACGAGCAGTACTTC. Translation gives CASSFIRAGGSYEQYF.

The gene calls are TRBV14 and TRBJ2-1; the match to TRBD2 covers 10 bases. Germline lookup yields CDR1 SGHDN and CDR2 FVKESK. Unmatched junction bases numbered 3, after V lost 7 bases and J lost 3 bases. CDR3 length: 14 residues. The CDR3 sequence: CASTLAGVYNEQFF. The CDR3 nucleotides read TGTGCCAGCACCCTAGCGGGGGTCTACAATGAGCAGTTCTTC.

Points on this clone: Mismatch with germline at one junction end may stem from a read error. V gene TRBV13 combines with J gene TRBJ1-3, with 8 nucleotides matching TRBD1. Germline V gives CDR1 PRHDT, CDR2 FYEKMQ (reference sequence). CDR3 length: 19 amino acids. CDR3 region: CASSLGQGSVLLSGNTIYF. The CDR3 nucleotides read TGTGCCAGCAGCCTAGGACAGGGTTCGGTGCTGCTCTCTGGAAACACCATATATTTT.